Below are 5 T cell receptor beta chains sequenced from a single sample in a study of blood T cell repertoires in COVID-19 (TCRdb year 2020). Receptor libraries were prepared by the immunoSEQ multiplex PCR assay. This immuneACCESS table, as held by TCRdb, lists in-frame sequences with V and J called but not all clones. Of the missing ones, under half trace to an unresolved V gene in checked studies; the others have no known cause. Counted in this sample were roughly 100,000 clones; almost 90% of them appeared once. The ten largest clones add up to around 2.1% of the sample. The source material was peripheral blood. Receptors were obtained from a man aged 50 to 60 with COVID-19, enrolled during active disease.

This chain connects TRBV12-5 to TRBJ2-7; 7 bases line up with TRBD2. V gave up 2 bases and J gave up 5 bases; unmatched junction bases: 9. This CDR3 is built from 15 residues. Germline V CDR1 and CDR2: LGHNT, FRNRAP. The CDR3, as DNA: TGTGCTAGTGGTTTGCGGGGGGACTGTGACGACGAGCAGTACTTC. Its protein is CASGLRGDCDDEQYF.

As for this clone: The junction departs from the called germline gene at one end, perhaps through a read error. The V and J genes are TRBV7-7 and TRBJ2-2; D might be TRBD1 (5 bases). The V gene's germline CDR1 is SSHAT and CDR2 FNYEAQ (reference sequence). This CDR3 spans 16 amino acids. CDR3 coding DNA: TGTGCTAGCAGCACCACACAGGTCTTATGGACCGGGGAGCTGTTTTTT. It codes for CASSTTQVLWTGELFF.

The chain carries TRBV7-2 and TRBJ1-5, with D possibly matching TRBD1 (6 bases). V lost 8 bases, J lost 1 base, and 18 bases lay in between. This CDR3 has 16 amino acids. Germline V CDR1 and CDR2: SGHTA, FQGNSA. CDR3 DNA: TGTGCCAGCCGCCCTGCTGGGGGCAGGAGCAATCAGCCCCAGCATTTT. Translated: CASRPAGGRSNQPQHF.

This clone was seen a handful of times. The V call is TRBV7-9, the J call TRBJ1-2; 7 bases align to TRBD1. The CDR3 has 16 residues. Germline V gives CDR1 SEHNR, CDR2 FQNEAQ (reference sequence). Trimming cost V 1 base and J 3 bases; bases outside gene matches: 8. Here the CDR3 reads CASSLEYRGIYYGYTF. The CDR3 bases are TGTGCCAGCAGCTTAGAGTACAGGGGTATATACTATGGCTACACCTTC.

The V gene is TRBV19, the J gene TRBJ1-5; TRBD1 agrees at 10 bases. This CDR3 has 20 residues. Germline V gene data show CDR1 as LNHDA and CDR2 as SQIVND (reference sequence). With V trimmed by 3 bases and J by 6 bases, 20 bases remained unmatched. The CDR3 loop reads CASSILSKISGQGSSQPQHF. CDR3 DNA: TGTGCCAGTAGTATTTTATCAAAGATTTCGGGACAGGGGTCTAGTCAGCCCCAGCATTTT.